These T cell receptor beta chains were read from a single sample in a study of blood T cell repertoires in COVID-19. TCRdb keeps only in-frame clones here, not all; method: immunoSEQ multiplex PCR. The sample consists of roughly 68,000 clones, more than 75% of them appearing once. Sequencing input: PBMCs or T cells enriched from blood (not recorded which). All receptors come from a woman between 35 and 50 years old who had recovered from COVID-19. Both conserved end residues are part of each CDR3. The order of the fields is CDR3 DNA, CDR3 protein, V gene, clone size, J gene, D gene. A D gene is named only where the DNA matches it firmly. The size of a clone is reported for some rows only, either as once, few or many, or as a class for expanded clones.

TGTGCCAGCAGCTTCCGACAGGGGGGCCTCCACGAGCAGTACTTC	CASSFRQGGLHEQYF	TRBV5-4	.	TRBJ2-7	TRBD1
TGTGCCAGCAGCTTAGGGAGGACAGGGGATGGCTACACCTTC	CASSLGRTGDGYTF	TRBV7-9	few	TRBJ1-2	TRBD1
TGTGCCAGCAAATCCCTAGCGGGGGCCACTAGCACAGATACGCAGTATTTT	CASKSLAGATSTDTQYF	TRBV7-8	.	TRBJ2-3	TRBD2
TGTGCCATCAGGGGGGCCGCAGGGAACACCGGGGAGCTGTTTTTT	CAIRGAAGNTGELFF	TRBV10-3	.	TRBJ2-2	.
TGCGCCAGCAGCGGGCAGAGGACAGGGAGCTCCTACGAGCAGTACTTC	CASSGQRTGSSYEQYF	TRBV5-1	once	TRBJ2-7	TRBD1
TGTGCCAGCAGTTACTCCTCCGTGGGAGGCACTGAAGCTTTCTTT	CASSYSSVGGTEAFF	TRBV6-5	.	TRBJ1-1	.
TGTGCCAGCAGCTTAGGGGACAGCTTAAATGAAAAACTGTTTTTT	CASSLGDSLNEKLFF	TRBV11-2	once	TRBJ1-4	TRBD1
TGCGCCAGCAGTTTAGGACAGGGTAACTATGGCTACACCTTC	CASSLGQGNYGYTF	TRBV5-1	once	TRBJ1-2	TRBD1
TGCGCCAGCAGCCAACAGGGCGGTGAAGCTTTCTTT	CASSQQGGEAFF	TRBV5-1	.	TRBJ1-1	.
TGTGCCACCAGCAGAGATAGGGGACTCGATGGCTACACCTTC	CATSRDRGLDGYTF	TRBV15	.	TRBJ1-2	.
TGTGCCAGTAGCCTACAGGAGAACACCGGGGAGCTGTTTTTT	CASSLQENTGELFF	TRBV19	.	TRBJ2-2	.
TGTGCCAGTAGACAGGACAGGGGGCCAGATACGCAGTATTTT	CASRQDRGPDTQYF	TRBV19	.	TRBJ2-3	TRBD1
TGCGCCAGCACCCCGACCGGAGAGCCTAACTATGGCTACACCTTC	CASTPTGEPNYGYTF	TRBV5-1	.	TRBJ1-2	.
TGCAGCGTTTTCTCAGATACGCAGTATTTT	CSVFSDTQYF	TRBV29-1	once	TRBJ2-3	.